This T cell receptor beta chain stems from a study of shared clonotypes between healthy human individuals. Background on the study: Three plates each covered CD4 naive and memory; CD8 naive two, CD8 memory one.

General study results and limits: Roughly 5% of naive CD4 clonotypes were shared across several donors.

Germline loops: CDR1 SGHVS, CDR2 FQNEAQ. The V and J ends lost 5 bases and 3 bases respectively, with 26 bases between them. The CDR3 length is 18 residues. Details on this clone: The antigen is undetermined.

Here immunoSEQ multiplex PCR was the method, and the copy in TCRdb shows in-frame clones only, minus some. Of about 2.1 million clones listed, around 95% are singletons. CD8 cells classed as naive were CD45RO-negative and positively selected for CCR7, excluding terminally differentiated effector memory CD45RA+ cells. The sample comprised naive CD8+ T cells from PBMCs. The V gene is TRBV7-8, the J gene TRBJ2-7; D assignment may be TRBD1 or TRBD2 (5 bases each). The TCR was taken from a man between 18 and 35 years old in good health. Some clones in this sample may be carry-over from other donors' samples. The CDR3 DNA reads as TGTGCCAGCAGCCTACCCGGGGACGGCCAGCCTAATGACTACGAGCAGTACTTC. Its translation is CASSLPGDGQPNDYEQYF.